Sequencing of this TCR beta chain was carried out in a study of a mutant IDH1 vaccine in newly diagnosed glioma. General study points: Changes to the top peripheral T cell clonotypes appeared unrelated to pseudoprogression.

In germline, CDR1 is SGHTA, CDR2 FQGNSA. CDR3 length: 14 amino acids. With V trimmed by 5 bases and J by 3 bases, 7 bases remained unmatched. Produced via immunoSEQ multiplex PCR; TCRdb's table is partial and in-frame only. This table holds over 75,000 clones, around 90% found once. As concerns this clone: Its target is not known.

Documented time point: baseline, week 1 (first vaccination visit). The sample's treatment: pre-vaccination baseline after standard-of-care therapy. Specimen: PBMCs, collected from a glioma patient treated with radiotherapy, temozolomide or both. The receptor was isolated from a woman in her 50s with glioma. The chain carries TRBV7-2 and TRBJ2-7; 7 bases map to TRBD2. CDR3 loop: CASSPGRTSYEQYF. CDR3 nucleotide sequence: TGTGCCAGCAGCCCCGGCAGGACTAGCTACGAGCAGTACTTC.